Listed below are T cell receptor beta chains from one sample, sequenced in a study of T cell repertoires in cytomegalovirus infection. Using its own MiXCR run on the reads, TCRdb lists one record per CDR3 protein. The sample consists of approximately 97,000 distinct CDR3 sequences, more than 15% of them appearing once. The sample comprised PBMCs. These receptors were obtained from a human donor in good health (CMV status not recorded). Some clones in this sample may be carry-over from other donors' samples. Each CDR3 is given with its conserved first and last residue. The order of the fields is J gene, V gene, clone size, D gene, CDR3 protein, CDR3 DNA. D genes are given only for firm matches. Part of the rows lack a size; the others show once, few, many or a class for expanded clones.

>TRBJ1-1|TRBV5-1|NA|NA
CASSLAGSNTEAFF
TGCGCCAGCAGCTTGGCAGGGTCGAACACTGAAGCTTTCTTT
>TRBJ2-2|TRBV7-2|few|NA
CASSLRRGTGELFF
TGTGCCAGCAGCTTACGCCGGGGCACCGGGGAGCTGTTTTTT
>TRBJ2-7|TRBV7-2|many|NA
CASSLGGGAYEQYF
TGTGCCAGCAGCTTAGGTGGGGGAGCCTACGAGCAGTACTTC
>TRBJ2-2|TRBV11-1|once|TRBD1
CASSVGQGAGELFF
TGTGCCAGCAGCGTGGGACAGGGGGCCGGGGAGCTGTTTTTT
>TRBJ2-3|TRBV28|few|TRBD1
CASSQGAGRIDTQYF
TGTGCCAGCAGTCAGGGGGCGGGGAGGATAGATACGCAGTATTTT
>TRBJ1-1|TRBV20-1|NA|NA
CSAREPGARTEAFF
TGCAGTGCTAGAGAGCCGGGGGCGAGAACTGAAGCTTTCTTT
>TRBJ2-7|TRBV13|few|TRBD2
CASSSRAGHSYEQYF
TGTGCCAGCAGCTCCAGAGCGGGGCACTCCTACGAGCAGTACTTC
>TRBJ2-2|TRBV5-1|few|NA
CASSLGLNTGELFF
TGCGCCAGCAGCTTGGGCCTAAACACCGGGGAGCTGTTTTTT
>TRBJ2-1|TRBV20-1|few|NA
CSARDPRDNEQFF
TGCAGTGCTAGAGACCCCAGAGACAATGAGCAGTTCTTC
>TRBJ1-6|TRBV7-2|many|NA
CASRRLSYNSPLHF
TGTGCCAGCAGGCGTCTCTCCTATAATTCACCCCTCCACTTT
>TRBJ1-5|TRBV28|many|NA
CASSKGIRDQPQHF
TGTGCCAGCAGTAAAGGGATTAGGGATCAGCCCCAGCATTTT
>TRBJ1-2|TRBV5-5|few|NA
CASSLVQSYGYTF
TGTGCCAGCAGCTTGGTACAGTCCTATGGCTACACCTTC
>TRBJ1-2|TRBV25-1|NA|TRBD1
CASSGTGLYGYTF
TGTGCCAGCAGTGGGACAGGTCTCTATGGCTACACCTTC
>TRBJ2-3|TRBV5-4|few|NA
CASSPPQGRTDTQYF
TGTGCCAGCAGCCCCCCGCAGGGGAGAACAGATACGCAGTATTTT
>TRBJ2-7|TRBV7-9|few|TRBD1
CASSFGQAYEQYF
TGTGCCAGCAGCTTCGGACAGGCCTACGAGCAGTACTTC
>TRBJ2-7|TRBV7-2|many|NA
CASSLRVSATYEQYF
TGTGCCAGCAGCTTAAGGGTGTCGGCCACCTACGAGCAGTACTTC
>TRBJ2-2|TRBV10-3|NA|NA
CAISEQGTGELFF
TGTGCCATCAGTGAACAGGGAACCGGGGAGCTGTTTTTT
>TRBJ2-5|TRBV28|few|TRBD1
CASSSGIWEQGNQETQYF
TGTGCCAGCAGTTCGGGGATATGGGAACAGGGGAACCAAGAGACCCAGTACTTC
>TRBJ2-6|TRBV7-2|many|NA
CASSLRSITSSGANVLTF
TGTGCCAGCAGCTTACGATCGATAACGAGCTCTGGGGCCAACGTCCTGACTTTC
>TRBJ2-7|TRBV6-2/TRBV6-3|NA|NA
CASSNDGFQFYEQYF
TGTGCCAGCAGCAACGATGGTTTCCAGTTCTACGAGCAGTACTTC
>TRBJ1-5|TRBV29-1|NA|TRBD1
CSVVRWDRVDHQPQHF
TGCAGCGTTGTTAGGTGGGACAGGGTCGACCATCAGCCCCAGCATTTT
>TRBJ1-4|TRBV5-5|few|NA
CASSPGDQGKNEKLFF
TGTGCCAGCAGCCCCGGTGACCAGGGGAAAAATGAAAAACTGTTTTTT
>TRBJ1-1|TRBV5-1|NA|TRBD1
CASSLGQGYTEAFF
TGCGCCAGCAGCTTGGGACAGGGATACACTGAAGCTTTCTTT
>TRBJ2-2|TRBV7-2|few|NA
CASSPPGPTGELFF
TGTGCCAGCAGCCCGCCAGGGCCCACCGGGGAGCTGTTTTTT
>TRBJ1-2|TRBV28|NA|TRBD1
CASSLGQSLDGYTF
TGTGCCAGCAGTTTGGGACAGAGTCTTGATGGCTACACCTTC
>TRBJ1-1|TRBV2|many|TRBD1
CASSSGTGRPEAFF
TGTGCCAGCAGCTCCGGGACAGGTCGCCCTGAAGCTTTCTTT
>TRBJ2-3|TRBV29-1|NA|NA
CSVGGSTDTQYF
TGCAGCGTGGGTGGTTCCACAGATACGCAGTATTTT
>TRBJ2-1|TRBV27|many|NA
CASSSGYNEQFF
TGTGCCAGCAGTTCGGGTTACAATGAGCAGTTCTTC
>TRBJ2-1|TRBV28|few|NA
CASRPRGNNEQFF
TGTGCCAGCAGGCCTCGAGGCAACAATGAGCAGTTCTTC
>TRBJ2-2|TRBV5-1|few|NA
CASSLEPTGKAGELFF
TGCGCCAGCAGCTTGGAGCCCACAGGGAAGGCCGGGGAGCTGTTTTTT
>TRBJ2-3|TRBV7-2|few|TRBD2
CASSLDGPTAGSTDTQYF
TGTGCCAGCAGCTTAGACGGCCCTACAGCGGGGAGCACAGATACGCAGTATTTT
>TRBJ1-2|TRBV7-2|many|TRBD1
CASSLGTGSYGYTF
TGTGCCAGCAGCTTAGGGACAGGCTCCTATGGCTACACCTTC
>TRBJ2-5|TRBV7-2|many|NA
CASRFEAQETQYF
TGTGCCAGCAGATTCGAGGCCCAAGAGACCCAGTACTTC
>TRBJ2-1|TRBV5-1|NA|NA
CASSLFRGEEQFF
TGCGCCAGCAGCTTGTTCAGGGGAGAAGAGCAGTTCTTC
>TRBJ1-4|TRBV7-9|NA|NA
CASSIRGTDEKLFF
TGTGCCAGCAGCATCAGGGGCACCGATGAAAAACTGTTTTTT
>TRBJ2-1|TRBV6-2/TRBV6-3|many|TRBD1
CASTTNRGSYNEQFF
TGTGCCAGCACCACCAACAGGGGCTCCTACAATGAGCAGTTCTTC
>TRBJ2-2|TRBV7-3|many|TRBD1
CASSTQGANTGELFF
TGTGCCAGCAGCACGCAGGGGGCGAACACCGGGGAGCTGTTTTTT
>TRBJ1-4|TRBV6-6|few|NA
CASSYKGKLFF
TGTGCCAGCAGTTACAAGGGAAAACTGTTTTTT
>TRBJ2-1|TRBV7-6|many|NA
CASSSSGVGRQNEQFF
TGTGCCAGCAGCTCCAGCGGAGTTGGGCGGCAAAATGAGCAGTTCTTC
>TRBJ1-5|TRBV12-3/TRBV12-4|many|NA
CASSRFRGTDKNQPQHF
TGTGCCAGCAGTCGCTTTCGGGGAACAGACAAAAATCAGCCCCAGCATTTT
>TRBJ1-4|TRBV19|NA|NA
CASAPYRDTTNEKLFF
TGTGCCAGTGCACCGTATCGGGACACAACTAATGAAAAACTGTTTTTT
>TRBJ1-2|TRBV7-2|NA|NA
CASSSSRTSNYGYTF
TGTGCCAGCAGCTCCTCAAGGACCTCTAACTATGGCTACACCTTC
>TRBJ2-1|TRBV6-1|few|NA
CASSVGAKYNEQFF
TGTGCCAGCAGTGTCGGGGCAAAATACAATGAGCAGTTCTTC
>TRBJ1-6|TRBV18|NA|NA
CASSPSRASNSPLHF
TGTGCCAGCTCACCATCCAGGGCCTCCAATTCACCCCTCCACTTT
>TRBJ1-2|TRBV7-2|many|NA
CASSLETQGYGYTF
TGTGCCAGCAGCTTAGAGACCCAGGGCTATGGCTACACCTTC
>TRBJ1-1|TRBV7-2|medium-sized|TRBD1
CASSSDRAQTEAFF
TGTGCCAGCAGCTCGGACAGGGCGCAGACTGAAGCTTTCTTT
>TRBJ1-5|TRBV12-3/TRBV12-4|few|NA
CASRAQGMSNQPQHF
TGTGCCAGCAGGGCACAGGGAATGAGCAATCAGCCCCAGCATTTT
>TRBJ2-1|TRBV7-8|NA|TRBD2
CASSLLASGGLEQFF
TGTGCCAGCAGCTTATTGGCTAGCGGGGGCTTGGAGCAGTTCTTC
>TRBJ1-4|TRBV28|many|NA
CASGFDRGDEKLFF
TGTGCCAGCGGATTCGACAGAGGTGACGAAAAACTGTTTTTT
>TRBJ2-5|TRBV7-2|NA|NA
CASSLTNQETQYF
TGTGCCAGCAGCTTGACCAACCAAGAGACCCAGTACTTC
>TRBJ2-3|TRBV2|NA|TRBD2
CASSGQRGSTDTQYF
TGTGCCAGCAGTGGACAGCGGGGTAGCACAGATACGCAGTATTTT
>TRBJ2-3|TRBV18|many|NA
CASSPVVQGDTQYF
TGTGCCAGCTCACCGGTGGTCCAGGGGGATACGCAGTATTTT
>TRBJ1-1|TRBV4-2|NA|NA
CSSSQEASEAEAFF
TGTTCCAGCAGCCAAGAGGCTTCGGAAGCTGAAGCTTTCTTT
>TRBJ2-1|TRBV7-8|many|NA
CASSTHRFALIRDEQFF
TGTGCCAGCAGCACCCACAGGTTCGCCCTTATTCGGGATGAGCAGTTCTTC
>TRBJ2-2|TRBV7-4|NA|NA
CPSSQGRWRARNTGELFF
TGTCCCAGCAGCCAAGGTAGGTGGAGAGCGAGGAACACCGGGGAGCTGTTTTTC
>TRBJ2-1|TRBV2|many|TRBD1
CASSEARGQVEQFF
TGTGCCAGCAGTGAAGCAAGGGGACAGGTTGAGCAGTTCTTC